This entry describes one T cell receptor (beta chain). The sample comes from a study of shared clonotypes between healthy human individuals. At the level of the study: Every donor yielded three CD4 naive, three CD4 memory, two CD8 naive and one CD8 memory plate.

V lost 5 bases and J 2 bases, leaving 7 bases between the germline ends. Germline lookup yields CDR1 SGHVS and CDR2 FNYEAQ. The CDR3 runs to 12 residues. Each sorted subset replicate got 200 ng genomic DNA, tens of thousands of genomes. Here immunoSEQ multiplex PCR was the method, and the copy in TCRdb shows in-frame clones only, minus some. In the table there are roughly 2.2 million clones, more than 85% of which are singletons. The chain links TRBV7-6 to TRBJ2-7, with no clear D. The sequenced sample was naive CD4+ T cells from PBMCs. Subset defined: CD45RA+ positively selected. This sequence originates from a man between 18 and 35 years old in good health. Some clones in this sample may be carry-over from other donors' samples. CDR3 amino acids: CASSPNAYEQYF. The CDR3 nucleotides are TGTGCCAGCAGCCCCAATGCCTACGAGCAGTACTTC.